One sample yielded the 31 T cell receptor beta chains listed below, sequenced in a study of blood T cell repertoires in COVID-19. Clones were sequenced by immunoSEQ multiplex PCR, and TCRdb holds only the in-frame ones, with some missing. The profile shows 250,000 to 350,000 clones, about nine tenths of them singletons. Material: peripheral blood. These receptor sequences come from a woman between 45 and 65 years old who had recovered from COVID-19.

This chain connects TRBV18 to TRBJ2-7; 7 nucleotides match TRBD2. Germline values: CDR1 KGHSH, CDR2 LQKENI. Trimming removed 3 bases from V and 4 bases from J; junction bases left unmatched: 15. This CDR3 has 17 residues. CDR3 nucleotide sequence: TGTGCCAGCTCACCGCTCCCTTCTAGCGGAGGTTTTTACGAGCAGTACTTC. Protein sequence: CASSPLPSSGGFYEQYF.

The chain has TRBV30 and TRBJ2-1; TRBD2 is a possible D gene (7 bases). CDR3 length: 14 residues. The germline V gene has CDR1 GTSNPN and CDR2 SVGIG (reference sequence). Between the trimmed V and J ends, which lost 5 bases and 4 bases, there was a span of 15 bases. CDR3 DNA sequence: TGTGCCTGGCTGCGGGGGACACCTTACAATGAGCAGTTCTTC. Translating it yields CAWLRGTPYNEQFF.

The chain is built from TRBV19 and TRBJ2-1; 9 bases fit TRBD1. The CDR3 runs to 14 residues. Per the germline V gene, CDR1 is LNHDA and CDR2 is SQIVND (reference sequence). V was clipped by 7 bases and J by 6 bases; unmatched bases: 7. The CDR3 DNA follows: TGTGCCAGTAATTTGGGGACAGGGTCCAATGAGCAGTTCTTC. It is translated as CASNLGTGSNEQFF. Variable domain in full (rest from reference TRBV19 and TRBJ2-1): DGGITQSPKYLFRKEGQNVTLSCEQNLNHDAMYWYRQDPGQGLRLIYYSQIVNDFQKGDIAEGYSVSREKKESFPLTVTSAQKNPTAFYLCASNLGTGSNEQFFGPGTRLTVL.

CDR3 sequence reads: CAISDSNQPQHF. The CDR3 region has the DNA TGTGCCATCAGTGACAGTAATCAGCCCCAGCATTTT. The J gene is TRBJ1-5, the V gene TRBV10-3, with unresolved D. Germline CDR1 ENHRY, CDR2 SYGVKD. The CDR3 sequence is 12 residues long. V lost 3 bases, J lost 4 bases, and 4 bases lay in between.

The rearrangement uses TRBV9 and TRBJ2-1; tentative D call: TRBD1 (6 bases). The CDR3 loop spans 15 amino acids. Germline V lookup: CDR1 SGDLS, CDR2 YYNGEE. The V and J ends lost 7 bases and 3 bases respectively, with 17 bases between them. The CDR3 DNA sequence: TGTGCCAGCGGTAAAGGGGGATCGGGCTACAATGAGCAGTTCTTC. Amino acid sequence: CASGKGGSGYNEQFF.

V usage is TRBV18 and J usage is TRBJ1-2; D perhaps matches TRBD1 (6 bases). Germline CDR1 reads KGHSH; CDR2 reads LQKENI. The CDR3 covers 16 residues. V lost 0 bases, J lost 8 bases, and 19 bases lay in between. The CDR3 protein is CASSPPSGRGYGGYTF. For the CDR3, the DNA is TGTGCCAGCTCACCACCGTCGGGTAGGGGGTACGGCGGCTACACCTTC.

V gene TRBV7-3 combines with J gene TRBJ2-7; TRBD1 agrees at 9 bases. This CDR3 comprises 14 residues. Trimming at V came to 5 bases and at J to 6 bases, leaving 8 bases not matched to a gene. Germline CDR1 and CDR2: SGHTA and FQGTGA. CDR3 DNA: TGTGCCAGCAGCCCGGGGGGACAGGGAGCCGAGCAGTACTTC. It codes for CASSPGGQGAEQYF.

Only one count was recorded for this clone. V is TRBV6-2 or TRBV6-3 and J is TRBJ2-2; 11 bases are a match to TRBD2. The CDR3 has 18 amino acids. After removal of 3 bases from V and 0 bases from J, the junction contained 6 bases not matched to a gene. The germline V gene has CDR1 MNHEY and CDR2 SVGEGT. The CDR3 sequence is CASSYSLAGGSNTGELFF. The CDR3 region has the DNA TGTGCCAGCAGTTATAGCCTAGCGGGGGGTTCGAACACCGGGGAGCTGTTTTTT.

This chain connects TRBV27 to TRBJ1-1; TRBD1 might be the D (6 bases). Per the germline V gene, CDR1 is MNHEY and CDR2 is SMNVEV (reference sequence). The germline V and J ends were trimmed by 7 bases and 1 base, with 13 bases remaining between them. This CDR3 is built from 14 residues. This chain's CDR3 is CASMQGSWNTEAFF. CDR3 bases: TGTGCCAGCATGCAGGGGAGCTGGAACACTGAAGCTTTCTTT.

This clone was seen a handful of times. J is TRBJ2-3 and V is TRBV6-5; 8 nucleotides match TRBD1. CDR1 and CDR2 from the germline V gene are MNHEY and SVGAGI. Trimming took 7 bases from V and 6 from J; bases not matched to a gene: 9. The CDR3 runs to 14 residues. CDR3 sequence reads: CASNRQGSWDTQYF. The CDR3 DNA follows: TGTGCCAGCAACCGACAGGGGTCATGGGATACGCAGTATTTT.

The chain links TRBV5-6 to TRBJ2-6; D unclear. CDR1 SGHDT and CDR2 YYEEEE come from the germline V gene. Trimming stripped 1 base from V and 4 bases from J, with 9 bases between. The CDR3 runs to 15 residues. The CDR3 DNA sequence: TGTGCCAGCAGCTTGCCCCCGCGGGGGGCCAACGTCCTGACTTTC. Translating it yields CASSLPPRGANVLTF.

The chain employs TRBV6-2 or TRBV6-3 and TRBJ2-1; D might be TRBD2 (6 bases). V was pared by 2 bases and J by 8 bases, with 10 bases between. Germline-derived CDR1 and CDR2 are MNHEY and SVGEGT. This CDR3 spans 13 amino acids. Here the CDR3 reads CASSYGGGHEQFF. The CDR3 nucleotides read TGTGCCAGCAGTTACGGAGGAGGGCATGAGCAGTTCTTC.

The CDR3 coding sequence is TGTGCCAGCAGCCAAGGGGAGTGGAATGAGCAGTTCTTC. Protein sequence: CASSQGEWNEQFF. This sequence joins TRBV4-2 and TRBJ2-1; D is possibly TRBD2 (5 bases). This CDR3 is 13 amino acids long. V lost 1 base and J 7 bases, leaving 8 bases between the germline ends. Germline CDR1 is LGHNA and CDR2 is YNFKEQ.

CDR3 residues: CASRQQGARNTEAFF. DNA for the CDR3: TGTGCCAGCAGACAACAGGGGGCTCGTAACACTGAAGCTTTCTTT. V usage is TRBV6-5 and J usage is TRBJ1-1, with 9 bases identical to TRBD1. The germline CDR1 and CDR2 sequences are MNHEY and SVGAGI. The CDR3 length is 15 residues. V shed 6 bases and J 2 bases; nucleotides not matched to a gene: 7.

The chain employs TRBV28 and TRBJ1-1, with 9 positions matching TRBD1. The CDR3 sequence is 16 residues long. Germline V lookup: CDR1 MDHEN, CDR2 SYDVKM. V trimming: 3 bases; J trimming: 4 bases; junction bases outside the gene matches: 9. The CDR3 sequence is CASSFHAGTGLTEAFF. The CDR3 DNA follows: TGTGCCAGCAGTTTTCACGCCGGGACAGGGCTCACTGAAGCTTTCTTT.

The rearrangement joins TRBV5-4 to TRBJ2-7; 9 bases line up with TRBD1. The V gene end was trimmed by 5 bases and the J gene end by 2 bases; junction bases not matched to a gene: 5. CDR1 is SGHNT, CDR2 YYREEE, per germline (reference sequence). The CDR3 sequence is 14 residues long. CDR3 sequence reads: CASRPGTGTYEQYF. The CDR3 DNA follows: TGTGCCAGCAGACCCGGGACAGGGACCTACGAGCAGTACTTC.

This chain connects TRBV30 to TRBJ2-7, with D possibly being TRBD2 (5 bases). The CDR3 runs to 12 residues. V gave up 4 bases and J gave up 3 bases, with 10 bases separating them. The germline gives CDR1 GTSNPN, CDR2 SVGIG (reference sequence). The CDR3 DNA reads TGTGCCTGGAATCCGGGGAGCTACGAGCAGTACTTC. Translated, it gives CAWNPGSYEQYF.

V gene TRBV13 combines with J gene TRBJ2-2; TRBD1 might be the D (5 bases). The CDR3 totals 16 residues. Trimming stripped 2 bases from V and 5 bases from J, with 15 bases between. CDR1 is PRHDT, CDR2 FYEKMQ, per germline (reference sequence). CDR3 amino acids: CASSLRLRVGTGELFF. CDR3 bases: TGTGCCAGCAGCTTAAGGCTCAGGGTAGGGACCGGGGAGCTGTTTTTT.

The chain links TRBV29-1 to TRBJ2-1; D gene unclear. Germline CDR1 is SQVTM and CDR2 is ANQGSEA. The CDR3 runs to 13 residues. Deletions cut 6 bases from V and 7 bases from J, with 16 bases between. The CDR3 region is CSVLLLGRNEQFF. For the CDR3, the DNA is TGCAGCGTCCTCTTACTGGGCAGGAATGAGCAGTTCTTC.

This clone was detected a few times. This sequence joins TRBV19 and TRBJ1-2, with unresolved D. With 5 bases removed from V and 4 bases from J, the gap between germline ends came to 5 bases. The germline V gene encodes CDR1 LNHDA and CDR2 SQIVND (reference sequence). CDR3 size: 11 residues. The CDR3 bases are TGTGCCAGTAGTGTGGCCTATGGCTACACCTTC. It encodes CASSVAYGYTF.

This clone was found once. V usage is TRBV27 and J usage is TRBJ2-7; weak D call: TRBD2 (6 bases). The CDR3 extends over 15 amino acids. Germline V CDR1 and CDR2: MNHEY, SMNVEV (reference sequence). V lost 10 bases, J lost 2 bases, and 21 bases lay in between. CDR3 residues: CATLLTGAEAYEQYF. DNA for the CDR3: TGTGCCACCCTACTGACGGGAGCCGAGGCCTACGAGCAGTACTTC.

This clone showed up just once. V usage is TRBV30 and J usage is TRBJ1-4, with D tentatively TRBD1 (5 bases). Trimming stripped 3 bases from V and 5 bases from J, with 10 bases between. CDR3 length: 13 amino acids. The germline V gene has CDR1 GTSNPN and CDR2 SVGIG (reference sequence). Here the CDR3 reads CAWSFGQNEKLFF. The CDR3 nucleotides are TGTGCCTGGAGCTTCGGACAAAATGAAAAACTGTTTTTT.

V usage is TRBV7-9 and J usage is TRBJ1-1; D gene ambiguous. The CDR3 runs to 13 residues. CDR1 is SEHNR and CDR2 is FQNEAQ in the germline V gene (reference sequence). V dropped 7 bases and J dropped 0 bases, with 9 bases sitting between them. The DNA for the CDR3 is TGTGCCAGCACCCCCGTTGTGAACACTGAAGCTTTCTTT. Its translation: CASTPVVNTEAFF.

This chain uses TRBV7-9 with TRBJ2-4; the match to TRBD1 covers 7 bases. The CDR3 covers 16 residues. Trimming removed 5 bases from V and 3 bases from J; junction bases left unmatched: 10. CDR1 is SEHNR and CDR2 is FQNEAQ in the germline V gene (reference sequence). CDR3 DNA sequence: TGTGCCAGCAGCGCTTGGACAGGTGGGGACAAAAACATTCAGTACTTC. Translated, it gives CASSAWTGGDKNIQYF.

The gene calls are TRBV3-1 (or the pseudogene TRBV3-2) and TRBJ2-1; TRBD2 agrees at 11 bases. The CDR3 sequence is 14 residues long. Germline values: CDR1 LGHDT, CDR2 YNNKEL (reference sequence). With 3 bases clipped from V and 12 bases from J, the junction kept 7 bases outside the gene matches. The CDR3 region is CASSHTSGGGGQFF. The CDR3 region has the DNA TGTGCCAGCAGCCATACTAGCGGGGGAGGTGGGCAGTTCTTC.

Concerning this clone: Compared with germline, one end of the junction differs, possibly owing to a read error. V gene TRBV2 combines with J gene TRBJ2-7; 9 nucleotides align to TRBD2. Germline V gene sequence: CDR1 SNHLY, CDR2 FYNNEI. CDR3 size: 10 residues. CDR3 residues: CASRGLAPNF. CDR3 sequence (DNA): TGTGCCAGCAGGGGACTAGCTCCCAACTTC.

The gene calls are TRBV28 and TRBJ1-2, with 8 bases aligning to TRBD1. The germline V gene encodes CDR1 MDHEN and CDR2 SYDVKM. This CDR3 has 14 residues. Trimming took 6 bases from V and 4 from J; bases not matched to a gene: 7. This CDR3 is CASRPDRVAYGYTF. In DNA form, the CDR3 reads TGTGCCAGCAGACCGGACAGGGTAGCCTATGGCTACACCTTC.

The rearrangement uses TRBV6-5 and TRBJ2-5, with 10 bases that match TRBD2. This CDR3 has 15 residues. Germline V gene data show CDR1 as MNHEY and CDR2 as SVGAGI. Losses at the gene ends were 3 bases for V and 0 bases for J; bases not matched to a gene: 1. The CDR3 sequence is CASSYSGGYQETQYF. CDR3 nucleotides: TGTGCCAGCAGTTATAGCGGGGGGTACCAAGAGACCCAGTACTTC.

This chain uses TRBV18 with TRBJ1-5, with a tentative D call TRBD1 (5 bases). The ends were cut back, 0 bases at V and 4 bases at J, with 10 bases in the middle. Germline V gene lookup returns CDR1 KGHSH and CDR2 LQKENI. This CDR3 region has 15 residues. The CDR3 DNA reads as TGTGCCAGCTCACCACCGGGGGGAACAAATCAGCCCCAGCATTTT. Its translation: CASSPPGGTNQPQHF.

This clone was observed a few times. The rearrangement uses TRBV6-2 or TRBV6-3 and TRBJ1-4; TRBD1 aligns across 10 bases. V dropped 2 bases and J dropped 3; count of bases not matched to a gene: 6. The CDR3 extends over 17 amino acids. Germline CDR1 reads MNHEY; CDR2 reads SVGEGT. This CDR3 reads CASSYTDRGLANEKLFF. The CDR3 DNA is TGTGCCAGCAGTTACACCGACAGGGGGCTCGCTAATGAAAAACTGTTTTTT.

This rearrangement joins TRBV5-6 to TRBJ2-1, with 10 bases aligning to TRBD2. There are 19 residues in the CDR3. The V gene's germline CDR1 is SGHDT and CDR2 YYEEEE. The junction had 9 bases not matched to a gene; V was cut back by 0 bases and J by 0 bases. In nucleotides, the CDR3 is TGTGCCAGCAGCTTGGAACTAGCGGGGACCTTGAGCTCCTACAATGAGCAGTTCTTC. Translation: CASSLELAGTLSSYNEQFF.